Sequencing of this TCR beta chain was carried out in a study of blood T cell repertoires in COVID-19. Study as a whole: Material from acute and convalescent COVID-19 was sourced from the United States, Italy and Spain.

This clone appeared once. TCRdb's copy holds only in-frame clones and misses some; the assay was immunoSEQ multiplex PCR. The sample has about 670,000 clones; about 87% are singletons. The V gene's germline CDR1 is MNHEY and CDR2 SMNVEV (reference sequence). Trimming took off 8 bases at V and 0 bases at J, with 13 bases between the two ends. CDR3 length equals 14 residues. The chain is built from TRBV27 and TRBJ1-1; no reliable D call. Material for sequencing was peripheral blood. This receptor was obtained from a woman between 18 and 29 years old with acute or convalescent COVID-19. DNA of the CDR3: TGTGCCAGCCGAGGGCCTTACATGAACACTGAAGCTTTCTTT. As protein: CASRGPYMNTEAFF.